A selection of T cell receptor beta chains follows, all from one sample in a study of T cell repertoires in aging, cancer and after chemotherapy. TCRdb reprocessed the multiplex PCR reads via MiXCR and lists one record per CDR3 protein. The sample lists about 11,000 distinct CDR3 sequences, roughly 30% occurring once. Material for sequencing was blood. The receptors were sampled from a human donor in good health. The CDR3 runs from the conserved cysteine through the conserved F or W. The D gene is left open where the match is weak. Clone size is not always given. Where it is, it says once, few, many or a class for expanded clones.

d_call	v_call	clone_size	j_call	cdr3_nt	cdr3_aa
.	TRBV18	.	TRBJ1-5	TGTGCCAGCTCTCGAAAAGTAGAAGATCAGCCCCAGCATTTT	CASSRKVEDQPQHF
TRBD2	TRBV20-1	few	TRBJ2-3	TGCAGTGCGTACCTACGGCGGGGGGTAGGCACAGATACGCAGTATTTT	CSAYLRRGVGTDTQYF
TRBD1	TRBV19	few	TRBJ2-3	TGTGCCAGTAGTATGGGACAGGGGAAGGCAGATACGCAGTATTTT	CASSMGQGKADTQYF
.	TRBV27	.	TRBJ2-7	TGTGCCAGCAGTTTTCGGGCTTTCTACGAGCAGTACTTC	CASSFRAFYEQYF
.	TRBV28	.	TRBJ1-3	TGTGCCAGCAGTCTGTCCGGGGCCCTCTCTGGAAACACCATATATTTT	CASSLSGALSGNTIYF
.	TRBV24-1	.	TRBJ2-6	TGTGCCACCTTAGGAACCGTCGGCTCTGGGGCCAACGTCCTGACTTTC	CATLGTVGSGANVLTF
TRBD1	TRBV27	medium-sized	TRBJ2-7	TGTGCCAGCAGGCGGACAGGCACCTACGAGCAGTACTTC	CASRRTGTYEQYF
.	TRBV6-5	.	TRBJ1-1	TGTGCCAGCAGCCCCTACGGGTTGATGAACACTGAAGCTTTCTTT	CASSPYGLMNTEAFF
.	TRBV7-2	few	TRBJ2-3	TGTGCCAGCAGCTCCCTACCCGTACTGTCAGATACGCAGTATTTT	CASSSLPVLSDTQYF
.	TRBV19	.	TRBJ1-1	TGTGCCAGTAGTATAGCAGGGGCGAACACTGAAGCTTTCTTT	CASSIAGANTEAFF
.	TRBV13	few	TRBJ2-2	TGTGCCAGCAGCCCCGGGGTGAACACCGGGGAGCTGTTTTTT	CASSPGVNTGELFF
.	TRBV19	.	TRBJ1-4	TGTGCCAGTAGAGGAGGGAGCCACCGCAATGAAAAACTGTTTTTT	CASRGGSHRNEKLFF
TRBD1	TRBV28	once	TRBJ2-3	TGTGCCAGCAGTTTAGGAGGATTGACAGGGAGAGCGGATACGCAGTATTTT	CASSLGGLTGRADTQYF
.	TRBV7-9	.	TRBJ2-2	TGTGCCAGCAGCCTTAACACCGGGGAGCTGTTTTTT	CASSLNTGELFF
TRBD1	TRBV29-1	.	TRBJ2-3	TGCAGCGTTGGGGTGACAGGGGTGAATACGCAGTATTTT	CSVGVTGVNTQYF
.	TRBV20-1	medium-sized	TRBJ2-7	TGCAGTGCTTCGTCTCGGGCGGGCTACGAGCAGTACTTC	CSASSRAGYEQYF
.	TRBV30	medium-sized	TRBJ2-7	TGTGCCTGCTACCGGGCGGGCGAGCAGTACTTC	CACYRAGEQYF
TRBD2	TRBV30	few	TRBJ2-1	TGTGCCTGGAGGGTAAAGCGGGAGAGGAATGAGCAGTTCTTC	CAWRVKRERNEQFF
.	TRBV20-1	.	TRBJ2-1	TGCAGTGCTAGTCGGACGTGGGGCAATGAGCAGTTCTTC	CSASRTWGNEQFF
.	TRBV6-1	few	TRBJ2-7	TGTGCCAGCAGTGTAACAGCCTATTCGACCTACGAGCAGTACTTC	CASSVTAYSTYEQYF
.	TRBV6-2/TRBV6-3	.	TRBJ1-5	TGTGCCAGCAGTACCAGTGATCCTCAGCCCCAGCATTTT	CASSTSDPQPQHF
.	TRBV7-9	.	TRBJ2-7	TGTGCCAGCAGCTTAGAGGGACAAACTCGCGAGCAGTACTTC	CASSLEGQTREQYF
.	TRBV19	few	TRBJ1-4	TGTGCGGGGACATTGAATGAAAAACTGTTTTTT	CAGTLNEKLFF
TRBD1	TRBV12-3/TRBV12-4	.	TRBJ1-2	TGTGCCAGCAGTATAATCCGGGACAGCTATGGCTACACCTTC	CASSIIRDSYGYTF
.	TRBV12-5	.	TRBJ1-5	TGTGCTAGTGGTTTGGGGGGGGGCAATCAGCCCCAGCATTTT	CASGLGGGNQPQHF
TRBD1	TRBV28	few	TRBJ1-2	TGTGCCAGCAGTCCCGGGACAGGGTTGAGGAGGGCCTATGGCTACACCTTC	CASSPGTGLRRAYGYTF
.	TRBV7-2	few	TRBJ2-6	TGTGCCAGCAGCTCATTTCGACTCGCCTCTGGGGCCAACGTCCTGACTTTC	CASSSFRLASGANVLTF
.	TRBV29-1	.	TRBJ2-3	TGCAGCGTTGCTGCGACGCGGGGTAGCACAGATACGCAGTATTTT	CSVAATRGSTDTQYF
.	TRBV7-2	few	TRBJ1-4	TGTGCCAGCAGCCAAGAGTCGGGGGCTAATGAAAAACTGTTTTTT	CASSQESGANEKLFF
.	TRBV7-2	.	TRBJ2-5	TGTGCCAGCAGCTCCGTTGCAGGGGACCAAGAGACCCAGTACTTC	CASSSVAGDQETQYF
.	TRBV7-2	few	TRBJ1-5	TGTGCCAGCAGCCCGGGAATAAATCAGCCCCAGCATTTT	CASSPGINQPQHF
TRBD1	TRBV28	.	TRBJ2-3	TGTGCCAGCAGTTCTTTAGGGGACAGTGTCACAGATACGCAGTATTTT	CASSSLGDSVTDTQYF
TRBD1	TRBV7-2	.	TRBJ2-7	TGTGCCAGCAGCTTCGACAGGGGTGATTACGAGCAGTACTTC	CASSFDRGDYEQYF
.	TRBV6-6	.	TRBJ2-1	TGTGCCAGCAGTCATACTTCCAATGAGCAGTTCTTC	CASSHTSNEQFF
TRBD2	TRBV15	.	TRBJ2-7	TGTGCCACCAGCAGTCTATCTAGCGGGCTCGACGAGCAGTACTTC	CATSSLSSGLDEQYF
.	TRBV6-5	.	TRBJ1-2	TGTGCCAGCTGGGGTTTTCATCTCTATGGCTACACCTTC	CASWGFHLYGYTF
.	TRBV6-5	medium-sized	TRBJ1-2	TGTGCCAGCAGTTACTCGCCAGACCTCCTCGCTGGCTACACCTTC	CASSYSPDLLAGYTF
TRBD2	TRBV5-4	.	TRBJ2-5	TGTGCCAGCAGCTTGGACCTAGCGGGAGGTGAGACCCAGTACTTC	CASSLDLAGGETQYF
TRBD1	TRBV6-2/TRBV6-3	.	TRBJ1-2	TGTGCCAGCAGAGCGACAGGGGCTAGCTATGGCTACACCTTC	CASRATGASYGYTF
TRBD2	TRBV20-1	.	TRBJ2-1	TGCAGTGCCGAGGCGGGAGCGGGAGTGGTAGGTGAGCAGTTCTTC	CSAEAGAGVVGEQFF
.	TRBV5-5	few	TRBJ1-1	TGTGCCAGCAGCCTAGCGACAGCGAACACTGAAGCTTTCTTT	CASSLATANTEAFF
.	TRBV7-9	medium-sized	TRBJ2-6	TGTGCCAGCAGAGAGGTTGGGGCTGGGGCCAACGTCCTGACTTTC	CASREVGAGANVLTF
TRBD1	TRBV12-3/TRBV12-4	.	TRBJ1-4	TGTGCCAGCAGCACCGACAGGGGTCGAGAAAAACTGTTTTTT	CASSTDRGREKLFF
.	TRBV5-1	few	TRBJ1-3	TGCGCCAGCCAGTTGGAGGACACGCCTGGAAACACCATATATTTT	CASQLEDTPGNTIYF
.	TRBV5-5	.	TRBJ1-1	TGTGCCAGCAGTTGGAATCAGGCGAACACTGAAGCTTTCTTT	CASSWNQANTEAFF
.	TRBV6-4	few	TRBJ1-2	TGTGCCAGCAGTGAGGACAGCTATGGCTACACCTTC	CASSEDSYGYTF